This T cell receptor (beta chain) was obtained from a study of blood T cell repertoires in COVID-19. Study context: COVID-19 samples collected from the United States, Italy and Spain covered acute and convalescent phases.

CDR3 length: 12 amino acids. Trimming stripped 1 base from V and 10 bases from J, with 10 bases between. Germline CDR1 reads SEHNR; CDR2 reads FQNEAQ (reference sequence). As handled by the study authors: For nucleated cells, counts were estimated from reference gene primer amplification. Assay used: immunoSEQ multiplex PCR; TCRdb lists only in-frame clones, some missing. Clonal size and the V and J genes are those of that table, whereas D and trimming came from the DNA. This sample yields tens of thousands of clones, of which more than 65% are seen a single time; 5.3% belongs to the top ten. This TCR came from a human donor in a cohort sampled during active COVID-19. The chain is built from TRBV7-9 and TRBJ1-1; no firm D call. Material: peripheral blood. The CDR3 coding sequence is TGTGCCAGCAGCTTAGGTGGTGGCGGAGCTTTCTTT. Translation: CASSLGGGGAFF.